This T cell receptor beta chain derives from a study of T cell repertoires in ileal Crohn's disease. Overall study context: Patients had a median roughly 8-year disease duration, and approximately 36% were active smokers.

Assay used: immunoSEQ multiplex PCR; TCRdb lists only in-frame clones, some missing. Of 13,000 to 15,000 clones in the sample, around 78% are singletons; the top ten hold under 4.5%. Only one count was recorded for this clone. Its specificity is not known. Study outcomes and limitations: Sorted CD8 T cells held more high-frequency clones than CD4.

With 4 bases removed from V and 6 bases from J, the gap between germline ends came to 11 bases. Germline CDR1 MDHEN, CDR2 SYDVKM. This CDR3 is built from 13 residues. Time point described: neoterminal ileum biopsy at postoperative endoscopy, about 6 months after surgery. This clonotype originated in an adult with Crohn's disease. The chain couples TRBV28 to TRBJ2-3; D possibly matches TRBD1 or TRBD2 (5 bases each). The sample consisted of ileal tissue. CDR3 nucleotide sequence: TGTGCCAGCAGTTGGGGACCTTTTGATACGCAGTATTTT. This sequence encodes CASSWGPFDTQYF.